This entry is about one TCR beta chain. The PCR had 60 Vbeta and 13 Jbeta primers. Clones were sequenced by immunoSEQ multiplex PCR, and TCRdb holds only the in-frame ones, with some missing. This table holds about 35,000 clones, 84% found once. The entry originates in a study of cytomegalovirus exposure and HLA in healthy donors. This CDR3 spans 15 amino acids. The V gene's germline CDR1 is SGHKS and CDR2 YYEKEE (reference sequence). Trimming shortened V by 1 base and J by 4 bases, and 9 bases separated the two germline ends. This clonotype was sampled from a woman in her late teens or twenties in good health and CMV-seronegative. The V gene is TRBV5-5, the J gene TRBJ2-6; no reliable D call. Sequencing was carried out using PBMCs. For the CDR3, the DNA is TGTGCCAGCAGCTTGCACCTATCCGGGGCCAACGTCCTGACTTTC. Translating it yields CASSLHLSGANVLTF.